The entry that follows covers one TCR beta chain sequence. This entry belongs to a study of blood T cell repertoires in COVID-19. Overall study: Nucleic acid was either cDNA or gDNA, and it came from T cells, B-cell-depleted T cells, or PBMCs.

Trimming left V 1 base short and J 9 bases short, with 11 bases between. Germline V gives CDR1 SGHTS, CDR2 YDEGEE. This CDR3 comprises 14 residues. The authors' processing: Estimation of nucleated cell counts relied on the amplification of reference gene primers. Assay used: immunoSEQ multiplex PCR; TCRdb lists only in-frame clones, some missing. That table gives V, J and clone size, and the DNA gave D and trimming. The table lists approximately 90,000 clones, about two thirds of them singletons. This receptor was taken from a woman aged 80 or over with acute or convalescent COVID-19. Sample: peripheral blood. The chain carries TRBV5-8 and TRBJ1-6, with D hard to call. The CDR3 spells CASSLRGLGSPLHF. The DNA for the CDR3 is TGTGCCAGCAGCTTGAGAGGGCTAGGTTCACCCCTCCACTTT. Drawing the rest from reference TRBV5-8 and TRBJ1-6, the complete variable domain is EAGVTQSPTHLIKTRGQQATLRCSPISGHTSVYWYQQALGLGLQFLLWYDEGEERNRGNFPPRFSGRQFPNYSSELNVNALELEDSALYLCASSLRGLGSPLHFGNGTRLTVT.